This T cell receptor beta chain derives from a study of blood T cell repertoires in COVID-19. At the level of the study: PBMCs, B-cell-depleted T cells, or T cells provided the cDNA or gDNA that made up the material.

The V segment lost 6 bases and the J segment 6 bases; nucleotides outside the gene matches: 10. Per the germline V gene, CDR1 is SGHVS and CDR2 is FQNEAQ. The CDR3 extends over 14 amino acids. Assay: immunoSEQ multiplex PCR; the TCRdb copy retains only in-frame clones and omits some. The table lists roughly 58,000 clones, under 80% of them singletons. The receptor was derived from an older woman who had been exposed to COVID-19. The material sequenced was PBMCs or T cells enriched from blood (not recorded which). V usage is TRBV7-8 and J usage is TRBJ1-1, with 7 bases lining up with TRBD1. In DNA form, the CDR3 reads TGTGCCAGCAGATACCGGGACAGTCTGTCTGAAGCTTTCTTT. Translating it yields CASRYRDSLSEAFF.